The next 21 T cell receptor beta chains were all read from a single sample in a study of cytotoxic CD8 clonotypes in ibrutinib-treated CLL. Sequenced by immunoSEQ multiplex PCR; TCRdb stores in-frame clones only, minus some. The sample holds 330,000 or so clones; roughly 67% are singletons and the top ten take roughly 6.8%. The specimen was PBMCs, collected after 36 months of ibrutinib treatment. These receptors were collected from a human donor with chronic lymphocytic leukemia.

This chain's CDR3 is CASSSQGRTDTQYF. The CDR3 DNA reads as TGTGCCAGCAGTTCCCAGGGTCGCACAGATACGCAGTATTTT. The chain combines TRBV6-6 with TRBJ2-3; D is perhaps TRBD1 (5 bases). The CDR3 loop spans 14 amino acids. Germline CDR1 is MNHNY and CDR2 is SVGAGI (reference sequence). Trimming pared 4 bases from V and 1 base from J, leaving 9 bases between.

The J gene is TRBJ2-7, the V gene TRBV7-8, with D possibly matching TRBD1 (6 bases). The CDR3 runs 13 residues. V was trimmed by 3 bases and J by 1 base, leaving 7 bases between them. CDR1 SGHVS and CDR2 FQNEAQ come from the germline V gene. CDR3 DNA sequence: TGTGCCAGCAGCTTTACAGGGTCCTACGAGCAGTACTTC. The encoded protein is CASSFTGSYEQYF.

In its sample, this clone was seen once. The rearrangement uses TRBV29-1 and TRBJ1-1; D ambiguous. CDR3 size: 9 residues. Trimming cost V 4 bases and J 7 bases, with 4 bases left between them. CDR1 is SQVTM and CDR2 is ANQGSEA in the germline V gene. The CDR3 reads CSVGNEAFF. CDR3 DNA: TGCAGCGTTGGTAATGAAGCTTTCTTT.

The chain carries TRBV19 and TRBJ2-7, with 10 bases that match TRBD1. Germline CDR1 is LNHDA and CDR2 is SQIVND (reference sequence). With V trimmed by 5 bases and J by 0 bases, 4 bases remained unmatched. CDR3 length: 15 amino acids. CDR3 sequence: CASSLTGGISYEQYF. The CDR3 nucleotides are TGTGCCAGTAGTTTGACAGGGGGCATCTCCTACGAGCAGTACTTC.

This chain connects TRBV13 to TRBJ2-1; 8 bases match TRBD1. Germline CDR1 reads PRHDT; CDR2 reads FYEKMQ (reference sequence). CDR3 length equals 15 residues. V lost 0 bases to trimming and J lost 6 bases; unmatched junction nucleotides: 4. As DNA, the CDR3 is TGTGCCAGCAGCTTAGGGCCCCAGGGGGCCAATGAGCAGTTCTTC. Translation: CASSLGPQGANEQFF.

This clone has more than one count but fewer than ten. The chain employs TRBV4-1 and TRBJ2-3; perhaps TRBD2 as D (6 bases). V lost 8 bases and J 0 bases, leaving 12 bases between the germline ends. CDR3 length equals 14 residues. Germline V CDR1 and CDR2: MGHRA, YSYEKL. This CDR3 reads CASGRERSTDTQYF. The CDR3 bases are TGCGCCAGCGGACGGGAGCGGAGCACAGATACGCAGTATTTT.

The chain has TRBV10-2 and TRBJ1-5, with TRBD1 matching 9 bases. CDR3 length: 16 amino acids. Germline lookup yields CDR1 WSHSY and CDR2 SAAADI. V was clipped by 6 bases and J by 0 bases; unmatched bases: 6. Written as DNA, the CDR3 is TGCGCCAGCAGCCGGGACAGGGCCCCTAGCAATCAGCCCCAGCATTTT. This translates into CASSRDRAPSNQPQHF.

The chain carries TRBV7-2 and TRBJ2-5; possible D gene TRBD1, 6 bases. V dropped 1 base and J dropped 7 bases, with 16 bases sitting between them. Germline V gives CDR1 SGHTA, CDR2 FQGNSA. There are 15 residues in the CDR3. The CDR3 DNA reads as TGTGCCAGCAGCTTAGTCCCAGGGGCGGCAGGGACCCAGTACTTC. It is translated as CASSLVPGAAGTQYF.

The chain carries TRBV9 and TRBJ2-4; D possibly corresponds to TRBD2 (5 bases). Germline V gene data show CDR1 as SGDLS and CDR2 as YYNGEE. V was pared by 3 bases and J by 0 bases, with 10 bases between. The CDR3 runs 15 residues. The CDR3 loop is CASSELGIAKNIQYF. CDR3 DNA sequence: TGTGCCAGCAGCGAACTAGGAATAGCCAAAAACATTCAGTACTTC.

The chain employs TRBV20-1 and TRBJ2-1, with D perhaps TRBD1 (6 bases). This CDR3 has 11 residues. Germline CDR1 and CDR2: DFQATT and SNEGSKA (reference sequence). V lost 5 bases, J lost 7 bases, and 9 bases lay in between. CDR3 coding DNA: TGCAGTGCTTTGACAGGTAATGAGCAGTTCTTC. As protein: CSALTGNEQFF.

This clone has only a few counts. The rearrangement uses TRBV28 and TRBJ1-3, with D hard to call. Trimming removed 4 bases at V and 0 bases at J, with 4 bases between. CDR1 and CDR2 (germline): MDHEN, SYDVKM. The CDR3 consists of 13 residues. The DNA of the CDR3 is TGTGCCAGCAGTTCCTTCTCTGGAAACACCATATATTTT. This codes for CASSSFSGNTIYF.

V usage is TRBV7-6 and J usage is TRBJ1-4, with 9 positions matching TRBD1. CDR1 is SGHVS, CDR2 FNYEAQ, per germline. With V trimmed by 4 bases and J by 2 bases, 5 bases remained unmatched. There are 16 residues in the CDR3. CDR3 region: CASSSYRGPTNEKLFF. In nucleotides, the CDR3 is TGTGCCAGCAGCTCATACAGGGGGCCCACTAATGAAAAACTGTTTTTT.

The rearrangement links TRBV15 to TRBJ2-2, with D possibly being TRBD2 (11 bases). Trimming removed 1 base at V and 2 bases at J, with 23 bases between. This CDR3 is built from 20 residues. Germline assignment: CDR1 LNHNV and CDR2 YYDKDF (reference sequence). The CDR3, as DNA: TGTGCCACCAGCAGAGGGACAGGGGGGACTAGCGGATTAAACACCGGGGAGCTGTTTTTT. It translates to CATSRGTGGTSGLNTGELFF.

The V call is TRBV5-1, the J call TRBJ1-2; D gene uncertain. CDR1 is SGHRS, CDR2 YFSETQ, per germline. The CDR3 is 15 amino acids. V lost 0 bases and J lost 2, with 11 bases in between. CDR3 DNA: TGCGCCAGCAGCTTGGATGGACTGGGGAACTATGGCTACACCTTC. This codes for CASSLDGLGNYGYTF.

J is TRBJ2-1 and V is TRBV6-5; TRBD2 matches 9 bases. This CDR3 is built from 16 residues. The germline CDR1 and CDR2 sequences are MNHEY and SVGAGI. After removal of 4 bases from V and 3 bases from J, the junction contained 7 bases not matched to a gene. As DNA, the CDR3 is TGTGCCAGCAGTTTTTTGCGGGGGGGTCTCTACAATGAGCAGTTCTTC. Its protein product is CASSFLRGGLYNEQFF.

In this sample, this clone turned up once. The genes are TRBV19 and TRBJ2-1; maybe TRBD2 (5 bases). V dropped 3 bases and J dropped 2 bases, with 11 bases sitting between them. This CDR3 contains 15 residues. Germline V gene lookup returns CDR1 LNHDA and CDR2 SQIVND (reference sequence). The CDR3 region is CASSIGSGPYNEQFF. The CDR3 DNA is TGTGCCAGTAGTATTGGCAGCGGACCCTACAATGAGCAGTTCTTC.

This clone has a handful of counts. This chain uses TRBV7-3 with TRBJ2-3; the D gene could be TRBD1 or TRBD2 (5 bases each). V was cut by 5 bases and J by 4 bases, with 7 bases left in between. The length of the CDR3 is 12 residues. From germline, CDR1 is SGHTA and CDR2 FQGTGA. The CDR3 sequence: CASSRGADTQYF. In DNA form, the CDR3 reads TGTGCCAGCAGCAGAGGGGCAGATACGCAGTATTTT.

CDR3 sequence reads: CASSFEAGELFF. CDR3 bases: TGTGCCAGCAGCTTCGAGGCCGGGGAGCTGTTTTTT. V usage is TRBV7-8 and J usage is TRBJ2-2; D is ambiguous. CDR3 length: 12 amino acids. The germline V gene has CDR1 SGHVS and CDR2 FQNEAQ. V was shortened by 3 bases and J by 6 bases, with 5 bases between the two germline ends.

This clone was seen just once. The J gene is TRBJ2-4, the V gene TRBV28; D not resolved. V lost 3 bases and J lost 9, with 6 bases in between. The CDR3 loop spans 11 amino acids. Germline CDR1 and CDR2: MDHEN and SYDVKM. The CDR3 reads CASSFYVIQYF. CDR3 DNA sequence: TGTGCCAGCAGTTTTTATGTCATTCAGTACTTC.

This clone was observed a few times. CDR3 region: CASSLDGSGANVLTF. CDR3 sequence (DNA): TGTGCCAGCAGCTTAGATGGCTCTGGGGCCAACGTCCTGACTTTC. The V and J genes are TRBV7-2 and TRBJ2-6; D gene ambiguous. Germline CDR1 SGHTA, CDR2 FQGNSA. The germline V and J ends were trimmed by 1 base and 0 bases, with 4 bases remaining between them. The CDR3 loop spans 15 amino acids. Full variable domain (rest looked up from reference TRBV7-2 and TRBJ2-6): GAGVSQSPSNKVTEKGKDVELRCDPISGHTALYWYRQSLGQGLEFLIYFQGNSAPDKSGLPSDRFSAERTGGSVSTLTIQRTQQEDSAVYLCASSLDGSGANVLTFGAGSRLTVL.

The gene calls are TRBV4-1 and TRBJ2-7; 13 nucleotides agree with TRBD2. The V and J ends lost 4 bases and 3 bases, in that order; junction bases with no gene match: 3. The CDR3 extends over 15 amino acids. Germline CDR1 is MGHRA and CDR2 is YSYEKL. CDR3 amino acids: CASSLTSGRVYEQYF. The DNA of the CDR3 is TGCGCCAGCAGCCTCACTAGCGGGAGGGTCTACGAGCAGTACTTC.